These 27 T cell receptor beta chains were all obtained from the same sample, sequenced in a study of T cell responses to AZD1222 COVID-19 vaccine. Some clones are missing from TCRdb's copy, which holds only in-frame ones; the method was immunoSEQ multiplex PCR. The sample yields around 160,000 clones, 88% seen once. Sequenced material: peripheral blood, taken on day 0 of AZD1222 vaccination. Receptors originate from an adult in good health.

V usage is TRBV5-5 and J usage is TRBJ2-1; 7 nucleotides line up with TRBD1. The CDR3 is 15 residues long. CDR1 SGHKS and CDR2 YYEKEE come from the germline V gene (reference sequence). Trimming cost V 7 bases and J 1 base; bases outside gene matches: 8. CDR3 in amino acids: CASAQPGQSYNEQFF. The CDR3 DNA is TGTGCCAGCGCCCAACCGGGACAGTCCTACAATGAGCAGTTCTTC.

CDR3 sequence (DNA): TGTGCCAGTGGTCCCTCCTACGAGCAGTACTTC. This translates into CASGPSYEQYF. The chain is built from TRBV5-6 and TRBJ2-7; no firm D call. The V gene's germline CDR1 is SGHDT and CDR2 YYEEEE. Trimming left V 8 bases short and J 0 bases short, with 6 bases between. The CDR3 contains 11 residues.

The chain combines TRBV24-1 with TRBJ2-5, with 8 bases identical to TRBD2. The length of the CDR3 is 18 residues. Unmatched junction bases numbered 15, after V lost 5 bases and J lost 2 bases. In germline, CDR1 is KGHDR, CDR2 SFDVKD. The CDR3 is CATSGGARRGARQETQYF. In DNA, the CDR3 is TGTGCCACCAGTGGGGGGGCCCGGCGGGGGGCCAGACAAGAGACCCAGTACTTC.

V gene TRBV2 combines with J gene TRBJ2-2, with D perhaps matching TRBD1 (5 bases). The CDR3 extends over 15 amino acids. The V and J ends lost 4 bases and 4 bases respectively, with 13 bases between them. The V gene's germline CDR1 is SNHLY and CDR2 FYNNEI. The DNA of the CDR3 is TGTGCCAGCAGTGTAAGGGGTTTGGTCACCGGGGAGCTGTTTTTT. This gives the protein CASSVRGLVTGELFF.

The CDR3 nucleotides read TGTGCCAGCAGATCCACAGGGTCCAGTCAGCCCCAGCATTTT. Its translation is CASRSTGSSQPQHF. V gene TRBV28 combines with J gene TRBJ1-5; possible D gene TRBD1, 6 bases. The CDR3 is 14 amino acids. The ends were cut back, 6 bases at V and 6 bases at J, with 15 bases in the middle. Germline CDR1 is MDHEN and CDR2 is SYDVKM.

The CDR3 sequence is CASSPLAGGLETQYF. The CDR3 nucleotides are TGCGCCAGCAGCCCACTAGCGGGGGGGCTGGAGACCCAGTACTTC. The rearrangement links TRBV5-1 to TRBJ2-5; 13 bases align to TRBD2. Losses at the gene ends were 4 bases for V and 5 bases for J; bases not matched to a gene: 5. Germline loops: CDR1 SGHRS, CDR2 YFSETQ. The length of the CDR3 is 15 residues.

There are a few counts of this clone. The V call is TRBV11-2, the J call TRBJ1-1; 7 bases align to TRBD1. V lost 5 bases to trimming and J lost 3 bases; unmatched junction nucleotides: 3. Looked up from germline, CDR1 is SGHAT and CDR2 is FQNNGV. The CDR3 extends over 13 amino acids. CDR3 bases: TGTGCCAGCAGCACTCAGGGGGACACTGAAGCTTTCTTT. It yields the protein CASSTQGDTEAFF.

The CDR3 region is CASSLIGTEAFF. CDR3 sequence (DNA): TGTGCCAGCAGCTTAATCGGCACTGAAGCTTTCTTT. The chain recombines TRBV7-3 with TRBJ1-1; D is undetermined. The V end lost 1 base, the J end lost 4 bases, and 4 bases lay between the germline ends. CDR1 SGHTA and CDR2 FQGTGA come from the germline V gene. The CDR3 totals 12 residues.

The chain links TRBV2 to TRBJ1-1; 8 bases match TRBD1. The CDR3 consists of 13 residues. The V and J ends lost 6 bases and 4 bases, in that order; junction bases with no gene match: 4. CDR1 is SNHLY, CDR2 FYNNEI, per germline. The CDR3 region has the DNA TGTGCCAGCAGCGACAGGGGTGCCACTGAAGCTTTCTTT. Residues: CASSDRGATEAFF.

V is TRBV16 and J is TRBJ2-1, with 7 bases lining up with TRBD2. Germline CDR1 KGHSY, CDR2 FQNENV. Unmatched junction bases numbered 9, after V lost 1 base and J lost 9 bases. The CDR3 contains 15 residues. CDR3 residues: CASSQYTSERSEQFF. CDR3 in DNA: TGTGCCAGCAGCCAATACACTAGCGAAAGAAGTGAGCAGTTCTTC.

The chain recombines TRBV11-2 with TRBJ1-6; tentatively, D is TRBD1 (5 bases). The length of the CDR3 is 16 residues. Trimming removed 3 bases from V and 7 bases from J, with 16 bases in between. Germline values: CDR1 SGHAT, CDR2 FQNNGV. As DNA, the CDR3 is TGTGCCAGCAGCTTTGGGGGGGGTATAGGGAATTCACCCCTCCACTTT. Its translation is CASSFGGGIGNSPLHF.

This clone was observed a single time. This chain links TRBV6-5 with TRBJ2-7, with 8 bases that match TRBD2. With 0 bases clipped from V and 4 bases from J, the junction kept 8 bases outside the gene matches. CDR1 is MNHEY, CDR2 SVGAGI, per germline. CDR3 length: 16 residues. The CDR3 region has the DNA TGTGCCAGCAGTTACTCAGGAGTAGCGGGGTATTACGAGCAGTACTTC. Translated: CASSYSGVAGYYEQYF.

This clone appeared a single time. The genes are TRBV6-1 and TRBJ1-2, with 12 bases lining up with TRBD1. Germline CDR1 and CDR2: MNHNS and SASEGT. This CDR3 region has 14 residues. V was pared by 7 bases and J by 7 bases, with 7 bases of the junction left unmatched. As DNA, the CDR3 is TGTGCCAGCAATCGGGGACAGGGGGCTGTTGGCTACACCTTC. Protein sequence: CASNRGQGAVGYTF.

The J gene is TRBJ1-1, the V gene TRBV28; D gene ambiguous. This CDR3 is built from 15 residues. V shed 4 bases and J shed 0 bases, with 12 bases lying between them. Germline V gene lookup returns CDR1 MDHEN and CDR2 SYDVKM. The CDR3 spells CASSSTKALNTEAFF. CDR3 coding DNA: TGTGCCAGCAGTTCGACTAAGGCCCTGAACACTGAAGCTTTCTTT.

The chain couples TRBV7-9 to TRBJ2-1; TRBD1 agrees at 7 bases. Germline V gives CDR1 SEHNR, CDR2 FQNEAQ (reference sequence). The CDR3 contains 19 residues. The V and J ends lost 3 bases and 0 bases, in that order; junction bases with no gene match: 14. This chain's CDR3 is CASSFRPMGQRISYNEQFF. CDR3 nucleotide sequence: TGTGCCAGCAGCTTTCGCCCTATGGGACAGAGAATCTCCTACAATGAGCAGTTCTTC.

The genes are TRBV11-2 and TRBJ1-2; D is unclear. CDR1 is SGHAT, CDR2 FQNNGV, per germline. Trimming shortened V by 5 bases and J by 3 bases, and 10 bases separated the two germline ends. This CDR3 spans 13 amino acids. The CDR3 DNA reads as TGTGCCAGCAGCCTACAAGGCGACTATGGCTACACCTTC. It is translated as CASSLQGDYGYTF.

The chain uses TRBV5-6 and TRBJ1-4; maybe TRBD1 (6 bases). This CDR3 is 14 amino acids long. V shed 1 base and J shed 8 bases, with 12 bases lying between them. Germline CDR1 is SGHDT and CDR2 is YYEEEE. The CDR3, as DNA: TGTGCCAGCAGCTTGCAGCAGGGGAGGGAAAAACTGTTTTTT. Protein sequence: CASSLQQGREKLFF.

The chain couples TRBV5-6 to TRBJ1-1; D is perhaps TRBD1 (5 bases). V gave up 3 bases and J gave up 1 base, with 10 bases separating them. CDR3 size: 14 residues. Per germline, CDR1 SGHDT and CDR2 YYEEEE. DNA for the CDR3: TGTGCCAGCAGCTCGTACAGGAGGAACACTGAAGCTTTCTTT. Translating gives CASSSYRRNTEAFF.

The rearrangement joins TRBV5-1 to TRBJ2-3; TRBD2 agrees at 11 bases. The V and J ends lost 5 bases and 2 bases, in that order; junction bases with no gene match: 4. The germline V gene has CDR1 SGHRS and CDR2 YFSETQ. The CDR3 runs 15 residues. The CDR3 DNA reads TGCGCCAGCAGACTGGGACTAGCGGTCACAGATACGCAGTATTTT. Translation gives CASRLGLAVTDTQYF.

For the CDR3, the DNA is TGCGCCAGCAGCCAAGAGAGGGACAGCACCTATGGCTACACCTTC. Translating gives CASSQERDSTYGYTF. The J gene is TRBJ1-2, the V gene TRBV4-1; the match to TRBD1 covers 7 bases. V trimming: 0 bases; J trimming: 4 bases; junction bases outside the gene matches: 5. This CDR3 comprises 15 residues. Germline CDR1 reads MGHRA; CDR2 reads YSYEKL.

The genes are TRBV28 and TRBJ1-3, with TRBD1 identical over 7 bases. Per the germline V gene, CDR1 is MDHEN and CDR2 is SYDVKM. This CDR3 has 14 residues. Trimming cost V 5 bases and J 8 bases; bases outside gene matches: 9. CDR3 in DNA: TGTGCCAGCAGTCCCCCGACAGGGAGGGACACCATATATTTT. This translates into CASSPPTGRDTIYF.

This clone was detected only a few times. The V gene is TRBV6-4, the J gene TRBJ1-6; perhaps TRBD1 as D (5 bases). Trimming pared 3 bases from V and 7 bases from J, leaving 10 bases between. Germline V CDR1 and CDR2: MRHNA, SNTAGT. The CDR3 is made up of 14 amino acids. The CDR3 is CASSERGPNSPLHF. The CDR3 DNA reads TGTGCCAGCAGTGAACGGGGACCCAATTCACCCCTCCACTTT.

This chain uses TRBV10-2 with TRBJ1-5, with 8 nucleotides matching TRBD1. The CDR3 contains 13 residues. Trimming removed 6 bases from V and 4 bases from J; junction bases left unmatched: 2. CDR1 and CDR2 from the germline V gene are WSHSY and SAAADI. The CDR3 protein is CASSNRGNQPQHF. CDR3 coding DNA: TGCGCCAGCAGCAACAGGGGGAATCAGCCCCAGCATTTT.

CDR3 DNA: TGTGCCTGGAGCGGGGTTTTGGGCAATCAGCCCCAGCATTTT. It translates to CAWSGVLGNQPQHF. V and J are TRBV30 and TRBJ1-5, with D hard to call. The CDR3 has 14 amino acids. Between the trimmed V and J ends, which lost 3 bases and 2 bases, there was a span of 11 bases. Germline V lookup: CDR1 GTSNPN, CDR2 SVGIG (reference sequence). Using reference TRBV30 and TRBJ1-5 for the parts outside the CDR3, the full variable domain is SQTIHQWPATLVQPVGSPLSLECTVEGTSNPNLYWYRQAAGRGLQLLFYSVGIGQISSEVPQNLSASRPQDRQFILSSKKLLLSDSGFYLCAWSGVLGNQPQHFGDGTRLSIL.

The rearrangement links TRBV18 to TRBJ1-6; D perhaps matches TRBD1 (5 bases). CDR3 size: 18 residues. Per the germline V gene, CDR1 is KGHSH and CDR2 is LQKENI. V lost 5 bases to trimming and J lost 7 bases, with 24 bases between them. CDR3 in amino acids: CASSSTRGLGGGNSPLHF. CDR3 nucleotides: TGTGCCAGCTCATCAACGCGGGGTTTGGGGGGTGGCAATTCACCCCTCCACTTT.

This chain joins TRBV5-4 and TRBJ1-6, with 7 bases fitting TRBD1. Germline V lookup: CDR1 SGHNT, CDR2 YYREEE (reference sequence). The ends lost 3 bases at V and 9 bases at J; junction bases unmatched: 9. CDR3 length equals 15 residues. The CDR3 region has the DNA TGTGCCAGCAGCTCGACAGGGTTGAGTAGTTCACCCCTCCACTTT. It encodes CASSSTGLSSSPLHF. Full variable domain (remainder filled in from reference TRBV5-4 and TRBJ1-6): ETGVTQSPTHLIKTRGQQVTLRCSSQSGHNTVSWYQQALGQGPQFIFQYYREEENGRGNFPPRFSGLQFPNYSSELNVNALELDDSALYLCASSSTGLSSSPLHFGNGTRLTVT.

V gene TRBV6-5 combines with J gene TRBJ1-6, with D possibly matching TRBD1 (6 bases). CDR1 MNHEY and CDR2 SVGAGI come from the germline V gene. Trimming removed 6 bases at V and 10 bases at J, with 13 bases between. This CDR3 region has 13 residues. CDR3 region: CASSEGVGSPLHF. In DNA, the CDR3 is TGTGCCAGCAGCGAGGGGGTCGGGTCACCCCTCCACTTT.